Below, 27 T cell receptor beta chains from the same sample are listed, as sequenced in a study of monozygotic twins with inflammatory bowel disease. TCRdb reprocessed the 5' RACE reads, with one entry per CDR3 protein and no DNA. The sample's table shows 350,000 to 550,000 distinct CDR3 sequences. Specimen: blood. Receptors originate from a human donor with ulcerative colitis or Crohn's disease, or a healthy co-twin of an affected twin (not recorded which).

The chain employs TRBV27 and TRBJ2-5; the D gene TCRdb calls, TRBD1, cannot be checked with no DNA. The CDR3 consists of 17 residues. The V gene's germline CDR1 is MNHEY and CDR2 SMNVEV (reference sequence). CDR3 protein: CASSPTGERGPGKTQYF.

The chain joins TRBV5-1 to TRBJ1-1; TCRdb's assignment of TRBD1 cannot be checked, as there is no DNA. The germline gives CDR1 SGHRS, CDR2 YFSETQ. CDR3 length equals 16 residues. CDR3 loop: CASSLFQGGVGTEAFF.

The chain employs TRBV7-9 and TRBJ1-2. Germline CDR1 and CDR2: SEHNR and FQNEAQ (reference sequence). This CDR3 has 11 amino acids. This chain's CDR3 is CASSLEREWTF.

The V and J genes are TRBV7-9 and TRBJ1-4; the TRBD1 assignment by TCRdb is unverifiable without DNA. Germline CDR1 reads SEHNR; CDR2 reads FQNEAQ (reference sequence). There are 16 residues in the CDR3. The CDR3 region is CASSLEGQGRNEKLFF.

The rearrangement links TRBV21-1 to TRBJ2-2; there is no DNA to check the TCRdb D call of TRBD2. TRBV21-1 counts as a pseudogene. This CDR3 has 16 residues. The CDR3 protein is CASSKLAGANTGELFF.

This chain's CDR3 is CASSLDPRGGPSEKLFF. V is TRBV5-1 and J is TRBJ1-4. CDR1 and CDR2 (germline): SGHRS, YFSETQ. This CDR3 is 17 amino acids long.

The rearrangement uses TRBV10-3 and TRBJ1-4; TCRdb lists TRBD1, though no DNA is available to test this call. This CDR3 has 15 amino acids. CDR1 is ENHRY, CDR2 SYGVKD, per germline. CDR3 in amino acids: CAISEPGTGSEKLFF.

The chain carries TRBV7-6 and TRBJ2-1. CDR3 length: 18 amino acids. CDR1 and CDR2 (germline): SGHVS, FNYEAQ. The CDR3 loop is CASSLSPIVPSSYNEQFF.

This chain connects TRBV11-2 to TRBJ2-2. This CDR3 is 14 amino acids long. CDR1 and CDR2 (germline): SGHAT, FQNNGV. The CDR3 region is CASSLAFHTGELFF. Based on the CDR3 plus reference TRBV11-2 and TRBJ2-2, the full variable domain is EAGVAQSPRYKIIEKRQSVAFWCNPISGHATLYWYQQILGQGPKLLIQFQNNGVVDDSQLPKDRFSAERLKGVDSTLKIQPAKLEDSAVYLCASSLAFHTGELFFGEGSRLTVL.

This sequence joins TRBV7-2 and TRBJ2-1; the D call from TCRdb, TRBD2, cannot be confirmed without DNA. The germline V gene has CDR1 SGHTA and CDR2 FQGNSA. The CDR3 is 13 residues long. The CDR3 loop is CASSSRAGNEQFF.

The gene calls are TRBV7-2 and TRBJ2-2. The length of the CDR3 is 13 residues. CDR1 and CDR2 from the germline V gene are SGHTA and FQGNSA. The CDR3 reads CASSGWATGELFF. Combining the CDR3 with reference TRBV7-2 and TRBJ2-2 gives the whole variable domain GAGVSQSPSNKVTEKGKDVELRCDPISGHTALYWYRQSLGQGLEFLIYFQGNSAPDKSGLPSDRFSAERTGGSVSTLTIQRTQQEDSAVYLCASSGWATGELFFGEGSRLTVL.

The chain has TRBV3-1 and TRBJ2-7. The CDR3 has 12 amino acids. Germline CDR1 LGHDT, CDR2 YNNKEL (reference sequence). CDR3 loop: CASSQGSDEQYF.

The CDR3 sequence is CASSFFPAAYEQYF. The chain couples TRBV5-5 to TRBJ2-7. Germline V lookup: CDR1 SGHKS, CDR2 YYEKEE (reference sequence). The CDR3 contains 14 residues.

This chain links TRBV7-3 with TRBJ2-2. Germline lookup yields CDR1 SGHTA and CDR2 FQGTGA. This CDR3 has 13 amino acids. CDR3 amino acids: CASSLADTGELFF.

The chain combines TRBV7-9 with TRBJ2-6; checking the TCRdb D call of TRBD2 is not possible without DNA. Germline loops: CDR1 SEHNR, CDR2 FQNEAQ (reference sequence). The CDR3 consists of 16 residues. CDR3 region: CASRPGLETGANVLTF.

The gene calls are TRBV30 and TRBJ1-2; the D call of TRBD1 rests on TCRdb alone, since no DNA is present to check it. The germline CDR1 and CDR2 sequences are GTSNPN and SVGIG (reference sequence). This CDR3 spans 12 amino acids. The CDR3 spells CAWNEGTRGYTF.

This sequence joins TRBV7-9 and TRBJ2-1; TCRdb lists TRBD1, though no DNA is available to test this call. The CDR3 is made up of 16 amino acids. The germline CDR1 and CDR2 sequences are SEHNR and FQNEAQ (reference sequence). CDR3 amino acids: CASSLGRRDISNEQFF.

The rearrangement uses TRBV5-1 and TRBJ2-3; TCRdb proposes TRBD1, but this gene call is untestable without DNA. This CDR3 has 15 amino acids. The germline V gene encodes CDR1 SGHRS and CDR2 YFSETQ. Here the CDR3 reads CATRGSGQITDTQYF.

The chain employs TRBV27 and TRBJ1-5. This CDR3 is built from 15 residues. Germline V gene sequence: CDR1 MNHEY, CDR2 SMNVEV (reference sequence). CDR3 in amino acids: CASSLLGSSNQPQHF.

CDR3 sequence reads: CASNLLGVPDTQYF. This rearrangement joins TRBV6-1 to TRBJ2-3; as DNA is missing, the TRBD1 call by TCRdb cannot be tested. The CDR3 contains 14 residues. From germline, CDR1 is MNHNS and CDR2 SASEGT.

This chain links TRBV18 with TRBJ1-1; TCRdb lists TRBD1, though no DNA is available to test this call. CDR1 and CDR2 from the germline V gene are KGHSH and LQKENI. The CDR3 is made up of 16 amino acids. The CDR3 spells CASSPLGQGGSTEAFF.

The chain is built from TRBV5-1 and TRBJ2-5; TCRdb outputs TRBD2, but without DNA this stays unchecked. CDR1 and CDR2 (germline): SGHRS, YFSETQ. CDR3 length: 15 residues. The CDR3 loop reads CASSLGNREGETQYF.

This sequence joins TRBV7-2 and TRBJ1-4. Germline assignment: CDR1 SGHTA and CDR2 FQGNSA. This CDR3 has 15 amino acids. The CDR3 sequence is CASSLVTGLGEKLFF.

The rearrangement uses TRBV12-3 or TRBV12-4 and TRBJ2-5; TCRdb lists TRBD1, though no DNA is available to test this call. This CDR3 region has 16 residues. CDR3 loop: CASSLGTGLYQETQYF.

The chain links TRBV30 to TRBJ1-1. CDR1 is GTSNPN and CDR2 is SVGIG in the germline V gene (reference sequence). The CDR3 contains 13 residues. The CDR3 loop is CAWSDSMNTEAFF.

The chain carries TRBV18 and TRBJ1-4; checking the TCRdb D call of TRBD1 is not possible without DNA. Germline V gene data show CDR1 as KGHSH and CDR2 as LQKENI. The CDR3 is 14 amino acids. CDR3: CASSRGDSYEKLFF. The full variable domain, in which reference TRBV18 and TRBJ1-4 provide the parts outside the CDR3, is NAGVMQNPRHLVRRRGQEARLRCSPMKGHSHVYWYRQLPEEGLKFMVYLQKENIIDESGMPKERFSAEFPKEGPSILRIQQVVRGDSAAYFCASSRGDSYEKLFFGSGTQLSVL.

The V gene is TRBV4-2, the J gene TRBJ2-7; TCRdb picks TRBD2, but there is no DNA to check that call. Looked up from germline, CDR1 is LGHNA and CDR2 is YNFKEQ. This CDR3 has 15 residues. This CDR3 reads CASSQAVTSNYEQYF.